These T cell receptor beta chains were read from a single sample in a study of T cells in Graves' hyperthyroidism and ophthalmopathy. TCRdb re-analysed the multiplex PCR reads in MiXCR, keeping a single row per CDR3 protein. The repertoire has more than 300,000 distinct CDR3 sequences, 17% of them found once; the top ten carry 34%. The specimen was blood. Every receptor here comes from a woman in her twenties or thirties with Graves' hyperthyroidism that later progressed to Graves' ophthalmopathy. Each CDR3 is given with its conserved first and last residue. A D gene is named only where the DNA matches it firmly. The size of a clone is reported for some rows only, either as once, few or many, or as a class for expanded clones.

clone_size j_call d_call v_call cdr3_nt cdr3_aa
NA TRBJ1-5 NA TRBV6-1 TGTGCCAGCTCGGACCCCGGGAGCAATCAGCCCCAGCATTTT CASSDPGSNQPQHF
many TRBJ2-2 NA TRBV28 TGTGCCAGCAGTCTAGGGATAAACACCGGGGAGCTGTTTTTT CASSLGINTGELFF
many TRBJ2-6 NA TRBV28 TGTGCCAGCAGCCAAAGGGAAAAGTCCCAACTCTCTGGGGCCAACGTCCTGACTTTC CASSQREKSQLSGANVLTF
once TRBJ2-3 NA TRBV28 TGTGCCAGCAGTTTACCCAGGAACCTGGGATCGCAGTATTTT CASSLPRNLGSQYF
many TRBJ2-1 NA TRBV24-1 TGTGCCACTAGCTCAGCCAGCGGGCGTTCCTACAATGAGCAGTTCTTC CATSSASGRSYNEQFF
many TRBJ2-1 NA TRBV11-3 TGTGCCAGCAGCCCTTCTCGAGGGTCTGAGCAGTTCTTC CASSPSRGSEQFF
NA TRBJ2-7 NA TRBV10-1 TGCGCCAGCTGGGGGGTCAGGCACTACGAGCAGTACTTC CASWGVRHYEQYF
many TRBJ1-4 NA TRBV6-1 TGTGCCAGCAGACAACAGGCTGACCATGAAAAACTGTTTTTT CASRQQADHEKLFF
many TRBJ2-7 TRBD2 TRBV27 TGTGCCAGCAGTTTTACAGCGGGGGACTTCTACGAGCAGTACTTC CASSFTAGDFYEQYF
many TRBJ1-4 NA TRBV2 TGTGCCAGCAGTGCGACAGTAAATGAAAAACTGTTTTTT CASSATVNEKLFF
few TRBJ2-1 TRBD1 TRBV6-1 TGTGCCAGCAGTGAATCCCGCCGACAGGGGTACGCGGGTAATGAGCAGTTCTTC CASSESRRQGYAGNEQFF
many TRBJ2-1 NA TRBV11-2 TGTGCCAGCAGGCCCGGGACTTCATACAATGAGCAGTTCTTC CASRPGTSYNEQFF
NA TRBJ2-7 TRBD2 TRBV4-3 TGCGCCAGCAGCCCCCGGACTAGCGGGAGCTACGAGCAGTACTTC CASSPRTSGSYEQYF
few TRBJ1-4 NA TRBV5-1 TGCGCCAGCAGCTTCAGCAGAACTAATGAAAAACTGTTTTTT CASSFSRTNEKLFF
many TRBJ2-7 NA TRBV7-6 TGTGCCAGCAGCTTAGTGGCAGGGAGTTTTGGCGAGCAGTACTTC CASSLVAGSFGEQYF
NA TRBJ1-1 NA TRBV4-1 TGCGCCAGCAGCCAAGTTGGGATGGCTGAAGCTTTCTTT CASSQVGMAEAFF
NA TRBJ1-6 NA TRBV11-3 TGTGCCAGCAGCTTAATCGTCAGGGATAATTCACCCCTCCACTTT CASSLIVRDNSPLHF
NA TRBJ1-5 NA TRBV11-2 TGTGCCAGCAGCTTAGCCCCCACTGGCAATCAGCCCCAGCATTTT CASSLAPTGNQPQHF
many TRBJ2-7 NA TRBV28 TGTGCCAGCATCTCAGGGTCTGAATACGAGCAGTACTTC CASISGSEYEQYF
many TRBJ1-1 TRBD1 TRBV10-3 TGTGCCATCAGTGAAACAGGGGGAGCTGAAGCTTTCTTT CAISETGGAEAFF
NA TRBJ2-4 NA TRBV7-6 TGTGCCAGCAGCTTAGGTCGGGCTACCGAAAACATTCAGTACTTC CASSLGRATENIQYF
NA TRBJ2-2 TRBD2 TRBV5-1 TGCGCCAGCAGCGGTAGCGGGTACGCCGGGGAGCTGTTTTTT CASSGSGYAGELFF
NA TRBJ2-7 NA TRBV9 TGTGCCAGCAGCCATGGCGGTCGTGAGCAGTACTTC CASSHGGREQYF
many TRBJ1-2 NA TRBV30 TGTGCCTGGAGTGTAGGCAGGTTGCGTGGCTACACCTTC CAWSVGRLRGYTF
many TRBJ1-3 NA TRBV10-3 TGTGCCATCACCAGGGGACTAGTCCCTGGAAACACCATATATTTT CAITRGLVPGNTIYF
few TRBJ2-3 TRBD2 TRBV6-5 TGTGCCAGCAGTCGGGGAGGGGTTACAGATACGCAGTATTTT CASSRGGVTDTQYF
many TRBJ2-5 NA TRBV2 TGTGCCAGCACGGGCCGGGGACTCCAAGAGACCCAGTACTTC CASTGRGLQETQYF
many TRBJ2-7 NA TRBV11-2 TGTGCCAGCAGCGAAAGGGGGGCGAGTACCTACGAGCAGTACTTC CASSERGASTYEQYF
many TRBJ1-2 NA TRBV24-1 TGTGCCACCAGTGCAGCGTATAACTATGGCTACACCTTC CATSAAYNYGYTF
NA TRBJ1-2 TRBD1 TRBV20-1 TGCAGTGCTAGACCCCTTAGGACAGGAGGCTACACCTTC CSARPLRTGGYTF
NA TRBJ2-7 TRBD2 TRBV5-8 TGTGCCAGCAGCCACTTGCGGGGGGGAGGGGGTAGACACAACTACGAGCAGTACTTC CASSHLRGGGGRHNYEQYF
NA TRBJ2-1 TRBD2 TRBV7-8 TGTGCCAGCAGCTTAGTCGAGGGCGGGAGCGTGTTGAATGAGCAGTTCTTC CASSLVEGGSVLNEQFF
few TRBJ2-1 TRBD1 TRBV2 TGTGCCAGCAGCGGACAGGTTTACAATGAGCAGTTCTTC CASSGQVYNEQFF
many TRBJ2-7 NA TRBV29-1 TGCAGCGCACTAGACGGAGCTGCGTCCGAGCAGTACTTC CSALDGAASEQYF
many TRBJ2-2 TRBD2 TRBV3-1 TGTGCCAGCAGCGAATCCCTCTGGAGGCGGGAGCGATACACCGGGGAGCTGTTTTTT CASSESLWRRERYTGELFF
few TRBJ1-2 TRBD1 TRBV29-1 TGCAGCGTTGTTGGACAGGGGGCGCCCCATTATGGCTACACCTTC CSVVGQGAPHYGYTF
many TRBJ2-3 TRBD1 TRBV7-8 TGTGCCAGCAGCTCACCGGGACAGGTTGATCGCGCTAGGTTCGAGGATACGCAGTATTTT CASSSPGQVDRARFEDTQYF
many TRBJ2-6 NA TRBV30 TGTGCCTGTCCGCAGGGTAGCGACTCTGGGGCCAACGTCCTGACTTTC CACPQGSDSGANVLTF